This TCR beta chain was identified during a study of blood T cell repertoires in COVID-19 (dated by TCRdb to the early 2020s). Regarding the complete study: Collaborator samples came from the United States, Italy and Spain and covered acute and convalescent phases of COVID-19. The dataset comprised deeply sampled blood TCRbeta repertoires from subjects exposed to, actively infected with, or recovered from COVID-19. The samples were drawn from the first 160 participants of the ongoing ImmuneRACE study and from under 1,500 subjects provided by 6 global collaborators. The material from the prospective study consisted of cDNA or gDNA derived from T cells, B-cell-depleted T cells, or PBMCs. The repertoires were made available in a free public database intended to serve as a resource for research on the immune response to SARS-CoV-2. Sample metadata almost always included a de-identified subject ID, COVID-19 status, age in years and sex. Where HLA class I and class II types were available, the types were taken from metadata supplied by the sample provider, not from assay-based typing.

As regards this clone: Its antigen has not been determined. Per-base qualities were not stored, and no clone one base away is much larger.

Participants in the prospective study were enrolled through a virtual design, were aged roughly 18 to 90 years, and lived in about 25 United States geographic areas. In the prospective study, participants were assigned to cohorts based on the clinical history participants reported in a screening survey and a study questionnaire. In the prospective study, whole blood, serum and a nasopharyngeal or oropharyngeal swab were collected from each participant by mobile phlebotomists. Additional blood draws and questionnaires over an approximately two-month period could optionally be provided by prospective study participants. Before DNA extraction, blood samples from the prospective study were shipped at room temperature or frozen. What the work shows at the level of the full study, not this receptor alone: How much clinical and demographic metadata was included differed by source and by participant, and the metadata was provided uncurated.

V lost 2 bases and J lost 3 bases; the stretch between them is 7 bases long. The CDR3, from cysteine to phenylalanine, totals 14 residues. The CDR3 DNA has 42 bases and is translated from base 1. The germline V gene sets CDR1 to LGHNT and CDR2 to FRNRAP. TCRbeta CDR3 regions were amplified from genomic DNA by means of the immunoSEQ Assay, a bias-controlled multiplex PCR. As for the original processing: The number of nucleated cells in each sample was estimated by amplification of reference gene primers within the assay. Sequence reads were collapsed and filtered to measure the absolute abundance of every unique TCRbeta CDR3 rearrangement. For each sample, productive Simpson clonality was calculated as the square root of Simpson's diversity index across productive rearrangements. TCRdb provides this immuneACCESS table in a form limited to in-frame rearrangements. Some clones are lacking; in checked studies, under half of them reflect an unresolved V gene, and why the rest are absent is not known. That table is the source of V, J and clone size, and D and trimming were worked out from the DNA. For this sample there are fewer than 300,000 clones; around 88% appear just once. 0.95% to 1.5% of the sample comes from the top ten.

Sequenced: PBMCs or T cells enriched from blood (not recorded which). This receptor was taken from a woman in her forties with acute COVID-19. The chain couples TRBV12-5 to TRBJ2-2, with the identity of the D gene unclear. CDR3 loop: CASGLTTYTGELFF. The base sequence is TGTGCTAGTGGTTTGACTACCTACACCGGGGAGCTGTTTTTT.